This TCR beta chain came from a study of PD-1 blockade in mismatch repair-deficient tumors (dated by TCRdb to 2015 to 2018). The study in broad terms: The trial enrolled some 90 consecutive patients with some twelve mismatch repair-deficient cancer types between 2013 and 2016, all previously treated and progressing. Deep sequencing of TCR CDR3 regions was used to track tumor-associated T cell clones in peripheral blood of patients responding to PD-1 blockade. On the study overall, not on this receptor specifically: Clones residing in the tumor, which were often undetectable in blood before treatment, expanded quickly after pembrolizumab and then contracted, generally before radiologic responses.

Mismatch repair deficiency was established in every enrolled patient by polymerase chain reaction or immunohistochemistry. TCR sequencing was performed for three patients who responded to pembrolizumab therapy. The phase II trial prospectively evaluated PD-1 blockade with pembrolizumab in advanced mismatch repair-deficient cancers, independent of tissue of origin. Peripheral blood T cell samples were serially collected before and at multiple times after PD-1 blockade was started. Blood sampling times were reported as weeks after the first pembrolizumab dose. Measured from the cysteine to the phenylalanine, the CDR3 is 15 residues long. Only the CDR3 region is kept as DNA, spanning 45 bases read in frame from base 1. The germline V gene specifies SGHAT as CDR1 and FQNNGV as CDR2. V is reduced by 1 base and J by 1 base, leaving a spacing of 7 bases between them. About this clone itself: Its antigen has not been determined. The record has no base qualities; no much larger clone is one base away.

The library was made by the immunoSEQ multiplex PCR assay. In TCRdb, the immuneACCESS table is reduced to in-frame sequences with V and J assigned. These tables do not hold every clone; where another copy was compared, an unresolved V gene accounts for under half, and the others remain unexplained. This sample comprises 56,000 or so clones, approximately 81% of them detected only once. The ten largest clones capture about 8% of the sample. The input for sequencing was peripheral blood, taken approximately 18 weeks after starting pembrolizumab. The chain is encoded by TRBV11-2 joined to TRBJ2-2, with the D gene too uncertain to name. This clonotype originated in an adult with mismatch repair-deficient cancer. The sequenced DNA is TGTGCCAGCAGCTTAGTATTGCTGAACACCGGGGAGCTGTTTTTT. It specifies CASSLVLLNTGELFF.